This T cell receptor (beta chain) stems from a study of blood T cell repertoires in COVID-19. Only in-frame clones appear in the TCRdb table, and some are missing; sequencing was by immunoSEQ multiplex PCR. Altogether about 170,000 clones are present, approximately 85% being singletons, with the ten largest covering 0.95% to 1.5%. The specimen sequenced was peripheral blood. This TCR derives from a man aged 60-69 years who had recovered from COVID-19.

The DNA of the CDR3 is TGTGCCAGCAGTGACAGGGGGCAAGTGAACACTGAAGCTTTCTTT. It encodes CASSDRGQVNTEAFF. The chain employs TRBV6-1 and TRBJ1-1, with 8 nucleotides matching TRBD1. The CDR3 is 15 residues long. The V segment lost 3 bases and the J segment 0 bases; nucleotides outside the gene matches: 3. Germline lookup yields CDR1 MNHNS and CDR2 SASEGT.